This T cell receptor (beta chain) comes out of a study of OX40 agonist ivuxolimab in advanced cancers. Germline-derived CDR1 and CDR2 are MNHNY and SVGAGI (reference sequence). The CDR3 has 14 residues. V lost 7 bases to trimming and J lost 7 bases; unmatched junction nucleotides: 9. Clones were sequenced by immunoSEQ multiplex PCR, and TCRdb holds only the in-frame ones, with some missing. The sample has more than 60,000 clones, 94% seen once. The TCR was taken from an adult with an advanced solid tumor such as melanoma, head and neck, liver or kidney cancer. The sequenced sample was CD4+ or CD8+ T cells sorted from blood, obtained in a trial of the OX40 agonist ivuxolimab. The chain is built from TRBV6-6 and TRBJ2-7, with 11 positions matching TRBD2. CDR3: CASIPTSGSYEQYF. The CDR3 DNA follows: TGTGCCAGCATTCCCACTAGCGGGAGTTATGAGCAGTACTTC.